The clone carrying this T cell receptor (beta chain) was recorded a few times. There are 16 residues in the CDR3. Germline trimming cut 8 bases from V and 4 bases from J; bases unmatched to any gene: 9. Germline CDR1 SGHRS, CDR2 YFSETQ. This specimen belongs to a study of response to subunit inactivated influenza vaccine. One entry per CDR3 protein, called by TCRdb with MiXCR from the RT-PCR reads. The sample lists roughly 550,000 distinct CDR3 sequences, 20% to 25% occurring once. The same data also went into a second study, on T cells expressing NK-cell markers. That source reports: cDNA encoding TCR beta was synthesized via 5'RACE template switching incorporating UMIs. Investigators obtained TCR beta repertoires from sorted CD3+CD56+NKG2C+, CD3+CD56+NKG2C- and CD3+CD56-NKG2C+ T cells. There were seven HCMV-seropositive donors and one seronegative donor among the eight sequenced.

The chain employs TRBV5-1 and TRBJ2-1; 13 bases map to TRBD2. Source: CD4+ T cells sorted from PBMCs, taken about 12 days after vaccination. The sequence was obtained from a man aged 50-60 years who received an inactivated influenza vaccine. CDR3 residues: CASTGLAGAGYNEQFF. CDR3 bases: TGCGCCAGTACCGGACTAGCGGGAGCCGGGTACAATGAGCAGTTCTTC.